One and the same sample provided the 32 T cell receptor beta chains below, sequenced in a study of shared clonotypes between healthy human individuals. In the naive CD8 group, cells lacked CD45RO and were positively selected for CCR7, so terminally differentiated effector memory CD45RA+ cells were left out. Data came from immunoSEQ multiplex PCR; TCRdb stores just in-frame clones and leaves some out. The sample records about 820,000 clones, almost 95% being singletons. Sequenced input: naive CD8+ T cells sorted from blood. All receptors derive from a young man in good health.

The J gene is TRBJ2-2, the V gene TRBV7-9; 9 bases align to TRBD2. The CDR3 contains 16 residues. With 5 bases clipped from V and 7 bases from J, the junction kept 11 bases outside the gene matches. The germline V gene encodes CDR1 SEHNR and CDR2 FQNEAQ (reference sequence). CDR3 in amino acids: CASSPTSGQWFGELFF. CDR3 nucleotide sequence: TGTGCCAGCAGCCCTACTAGCGGGCAATGGTTCGGGGAGCTGTTTTTT.

The V and J genes are TRBV5-1 and TRBJ2-7, with 7 bases that match TRBD1. J gave up 6 bases and V 1 base, and 16 bases lay outside the gene matches. Germline V lookup: CDR1 SGHRS, CDR2 YFSETQ. The CDR3 extends over 17 amino acids. CDR3 loop: CASSLRPDRAPPGEQYF. CDR3 DNA sequence: TGCGCCAGCAGCTTGCGGCCCGACAGGGCACCTCCGGGCGAGCAGTACTTC. The whole variable domain, filled in from reference TRBV5-1 and TRBJ2-7, reads KAGVTQTPRYLIKTRGQQVTLSCSPISGHRSVSWYQQTPGQGLQFLFEYFSETQRNKGNFPGRFSGRQFSNSRSEMNVSTLELGDSALYLCASSLRPDRAPPGEQYFGPGTRLTVT.

The V call is TRBV9, the J call TRBJ2-1; 7 bases fit TRBD2. Trimming took 6 bases from V and 3 from J; bases not matched to a gene: 18. Germline CDR1 reads SGDLS; CDR2 reads YYNGEE. The CDR3 runs to 18 residues. CDR3 coding DNA: TGTGCCAGCACGGAGGTGACTAGCCTCCGAGGAAACTACAATGAGCAGTTCTTC. As protein: CASTEVTSLRGNYNEQFF.

This chain uses TRBV7-3 with TRBJ2-2; D is perhaps TRBD2 (6 bases). Germline values: CDR1 SGHTA, CDR2 FQGTGA. Between the trimmed V and J ends, which lost 2 bases and 0 bases, there was a span of 7 bases. CDR3 length: 15 amino acids. CDR3 amino acids: CASSLSGANTGELFF. The CDR3 DNA follows: TGTGCCAGCAGCTTATCGGGGGCGAACACCGGGGAGCTGTTTTTT. The full variable domain, completed using reference TRBV7-3 and TRBJ2-2, is GAGVSQTPSNKVTEKGKYVELRCDPISGHTALYWYRQSLGQGPEFLIYFQGTGAADDSGLPNDRFFAVRPEGSVSTLKIQRTERGDSAVYLCASSLSGANTGELFFGEGSRLTVL.

This clone showed up just once. This chain uses TRBV15 with TRBJ1-5; 10 nucleotides match TRBD1. The CDR3 is 15 amino acids. Germline V gene lookup returns CDR1 LNHNV and CDR2 YYDKDF (reference sequence). Germline trimming cut 5 bases from V and 6 bases from J; bases unmatched to any gene: 7. The CDR3 protein is CATSLRQGALQPQHF. In nucleotides, the CDR3 is TGTGCCACCAGCTTAAGACAGGGGGCTCTTCAGCCCCAGCATTTT.

Worth noting for this clone: This same CDR3 is encoded by further DNA sequences in the sample. This chain connects TRBV30 to TRBJ2-7; D is unclear. CDR1 and CDR2 from the germline V gene are GTSNPN and SVGIG (reference sequence). The V end lost 0 bases, the J end lost 0 bases, and 6 bases lay between the germline ends. This CDR3 contains 13 residues. The CDR3 DNA is TGTGCCTGGAGTGTGGGAAACTCCTACGAGCAGTACTTC. Translating gives CAWSVGNSYEQYF.

The V call is TRBV6-4, the J call TRBJ1-1; tentatively, D is TRBD1 (5 bases). V was clipped by 4 bases and J by 3 bases, with 12 bases between them. Germline CDR1 MRHNA, CDR2 SNTAGT. This CDR3 is 14 amino acids long. CDR3 DNA: TGTGCCAGCAGTGTGGGGCAGGGCGACACTGAAGCTTTCTTT. Its protein is CASSVGQGDTEAFF.

V and J are TRBV14 and TRBJ1-2, with D maybe TRBD1 (5 bases). Germline V gene lookup returns CDR1 SGHDN and CDR2 FVKESK. The V end was cut by 3 bases, the J end by 2 bases, with 16 bases between. CDR3 length: 16 amino acids. CDR3 residues: CASSHQMGGWNYGYTF. DNA of the CDR3: TGTGCCAGCAGCCACCAAATGGGGGGTTGGAACTATGGCTACACCTTC. Full variable domain (remainder filled in from reference TRBV14 and TRBJ1-2): EAGVTQFPSHSVIEKGQTVTLRCDPISGHDNLYWYRRVMGKEIKFLLHFVKESKQDESGMPNNRFLAERTGGTYSTLKVQPAELEDSGVYFCASSHQMGGWNYGYTFGSGTRLTVV.

The CDR3 protein is CASSLVKRDYYEQYF. The CDR3 coding sequence is TGTGCCAGCAGTTTAGTTAAGCGGGACTACTACGAGCAGTACTTC. The genes are TRBV27 and TRBJ2-7; TRBD2 matches at 7 bases. The V segment lost 2 bases and the J segment 3 bases; nucleotides outside the gene matches: 7. The V gene's germline CDR1 is MNHEY and CDR2 SMNVEV (reference sequence). The CDR3 loop spans 15 amino acids.

J is TRBJ2-7 and V is TRBV7-6; D is undetermined. The germline V gene has CDR1 SGHVS and CDR2 FNYEAQ. This CDR3 spans 13 amino acids. V was clipped by 0 bases and J by 4 bases, with 7 bases between them. The CDR3 DNA follows: TGTGCCAGCAGCTTAGCGGGGAAATACGAGCAGTACTTC. Translated, it gives CASSLAGKYEQYF.

This chain uses TRBV5-4 with TRBJ2-7; either TRBD1 or TRBD2 may fit D (5 bases each). The ends were cut back, 8 bases at V and 3 bases at J, with 18 bases in the middle. Per germline, CDR1 SGHNT and CDR2 YYREEE (reference sequence). The CDR3 is 14 amino acids. The CDR3 DNA follows: TGTGCCAGTTTCAGGGCAGGGAGAGACTACGAGCAGTACTTC. It encodes CASFRAGRDYEQYF. Together with reference TRBV5-4 and TRBJ2-7, the CDR3 gives the full variable domain: ETGVTQSPTHLIKTRGQQVTLRCSSQSGHNTVSWYQQALGQGPQFIFQYYREEENGRGNFPPRFSGLQFPNYSSELNVNALELDDSALYLCASFRAGRDYEQYFGPGTRLTVT.

V gene TRBV29-1 combines with J gene TRBJ2-7; unclear D gene. Germline loops: CDR1 SQVTM, CDR2 ANQGSEA. This CDR3 is built from 14 residues. Trimming left V 4 bases short and J 5 bases short, with 18 bases between. CDR3 sequence: CSVGTQTGYDEQYF. CDR3 in DNA: TGCAGCGTTGGAACGCAAACGGGCTACGACGAGCAGTACTTC.

This chain joins TRBV6-5 and TRBJ2-7, with a weak D call TRBD1 (6 bases). Germline V gene lookup returns CDR1 MNHEY and CDR2 SVGAGI. Deletions cut 6 bases from V and 4 bases from J, with 16 bases between. The CDR3 is 14 amino acids. The CDR3 reads CASSRGRGHYEQYF. The CDR3 coding sequence is TGTGCCAGCAGCCGCGGCAGGGGACATTACGAGCAGTACTTC.

The chain recombines TRBV7-9 with TRBJ1-5; D call uncertain. The CDR3 contains 14 residues. Germline-derived CDR1 and CDR2 are SEHNR and FQNEAQ (reference sequence). V gave up 5 bases and J gave up 5 bases, with 13 bases separating them. DNA for the CDR3: TGTGCCAGCAGCGACGGCGGTACCTATCAGCCCCAGCATTTT. Translated: CASSDGGTYQPQHF.

In the case of this clone: Different DNA sequences within this sample yield the same CDR3. The rearrangement uses TRBV27 and TRBJ2-7, with D perhaps matching TRBD1 (5 bases). The ends were cut back, 6 bases at V and 0 bases at J, with 12 bases in the middle. Looked up from germline, CDR1 is MNHEY and CDR2 is SMNVEV (reference sequence). There are 14 residues in the CDR3. The CDR3 coding sequence is TGTGCCAGCAGCTCCGGACAAAGCTCCTACGAGCAGTACTTC. Protein sequence: CASSSGQSSYEQYF.

The chain links TRBV7-2 to TRBJ1-2; 9 positions match TRBD1. The CDR3 has 15 residues. Germline loops: CDR1 SGHTA, CDR2 FQGNSA. V shed 4 bases and J 5 bases; nucleotides not matched to a gene: 8. The CDR3 protein is CASSSGQGISYGYTF. The CDR3 DNA reads TGTGCCAGCAGCTCGGGACAGGGTATTTCTTATGGCTACACCTTC. Supplemented by reference TRBV7-2 and TRBJ1-2, the full variable domain reads GAGVSQSPSNKVTEKGKDVELRCDPISGHTALYWYRQSLGQGLEFLIYFQGNSAPDKSGLPSDRFSAERTGGSVSTLTIQRTQQEDSAVYLCASSSGQGISYGYTFGSGTRLTVV.

This clone has a single count. The V call is TRBV28, the J call TRBJ2-1; 13 bases line up with TRBD2. This CDR3 contains 14 residues. V shed 6 bases and J 4 bases; nucleotides not matched to a gene: 0. The germline V gene has CDR1 MDHEN and CDR2 SYDVKM. CDR3 protein: CASRGLAGYNEQFF. CDR3 bases: TGTGCCAGCAGGGGACTAGCGGGATACAATGAGCAGTTCTTC. The whole variable domain, filled in from reference TRBV28 and TRBJ2-1, reads DVKVTQSSRYLVKRTGEKVFLECVQDMDHENMFWYRQDPGLGLRLIYFSYDVKMKEKGDIPEGYSVSREKKERFSLILESASTNQTSMYLCASRGLAGYNEQFFGPGTRLTVL.

This clone was seen just once. This chain joins TRBV27 and TRBJ2-5; 13 bases agree with TRBD2. Germline trimming cut 4 bases from V and 7 bases from J; bases unmatched to any gene: 3. From germline, CDR1 is MNHEY and CDR2 SMNVEV (reference sequence). The length of the CDR3 is 14 residues. The CDR3 nucleotides read TGTGCCAGCAGTTCGGGACTAGCGGGATGGACCCAGTACTTC. It translates to CASSSGLAGWTQYF.

A note on this clone: Other DNA sequences within the sample encode an identical CDR3. The chain combines TRBV11-3 with TRBJ2-7, with 8 bases lining up with TRBD1. The germline V gene has CDR1 SGHNT and CDR2 YENEEA. This CDR3 contains 13 residues. The trim removed 1 base at V and 6 bases at J, leaving 2 bases unmatched. The CDR3 bases are TGTGCCAGCAGCTTAGGGACAGGGTCCGAGCAGTACTTC. Its translation: CASSLGTGSEQYF. Drawing the rest from reference TRBV11-3 and TRBJ2-7, the complete variable domain is EAGVVQSPRYKIIEKKQPVAFWCNPISGHNTLYWYLQNLGQGPELLIRYENEEAVDDSQLPKDRFSAERLKGVDSTLKIQPAELGDSAVYLCASSLGTGSEQYFGPGTRLTVT.

The gene calls are TRBV9 and TRBJ2-1; weak D call: TRBD2 (6 bases). V was trimmed by 6 bases and J by 3 bases, leaving 13 bases between them. There are 14 residues in the CDR3. Per the germline V gene, CDR1 is SGDLS and CDR2 is YYNGEE. The CDR3, as DNA: TGTGCCAGCACATCGCGGGACGACTACAATGAGCAGTTCTTC. Translation gives CASTSRDDYNEQFF.

The chain joins TRBV11-2 to TRBJ2-3; TRBD1 aligns across 7 bases. CDR1 is SGHAT, CDR2 FQNNGV, per germline. CDR3 length: 14 amino acids. With 1 base clipped from V and 6 bases from J, the junction kept 4 bases outside the gene matches. CDR3 region: CASSLGVGGDTQYF. DNA for the CDR3: TGTGCCAGCAGCTTAGGGGTAGGGGGCGATACGCAGTATTTT.

The V call is TRBV6-6, the J call TRBJ2-3; tentatively, D is TRBD2 (6 bases). The CDR3 is made up of 16 amino acids. The V gene lost 4 bases and the J gene lost 2 bases, with 16 bases spanning the gap. Germline lookup yields CDR1 MNHNY and CDR2 SVGAGI (reference sequence). The chain's CDR3 is CASSSLELAYTDTQYF. The CDR3 coding sequence is TGTGCCAGCAGTTCCCTCGAACTAGCTTACACAGATACGCAGTATTTT.

The V gene is TRBV5-4, the J gene TRBJ2-3; D possibly uses TRBD1 or TRBD2 (5 bases each). Trimming took off 1 base at V and 7 bases at J, with 16 bases between the two ends. Germline assignment: CDR1 SGHNT and CDR2 YYREEE (reference sequence). This CDR3 region has 15 residues. CDR3 DNA sequence: TGTGCCAGCAGCTTGACTAGGGGAGAGGTCAATACGCAGTATTTT. This encodes CASSLTRGEVNTQYF.

The rearrangement links TRBV7-2 to TRBJ1-1; 7 bases are a match to TRBD1. Trimming took 6 bases from V and 8 from J; bases not matched to a gene: 15. The CDR3 contains 15 residues. From germline, CDR1 is SGHTA and CDR2 FQGNSA. The CDR3 loop reads CASRSGQEVYQEAFF. CDR3 sequence (DNA): TGTGCCAGCAGATCAGGACAGGAGGTTTACCAAGAAGCTTTCTTT.

The rearrangement uses TRBV19 and TRBJ2-7; weak D call: TRBD2 (5 bases). CDR1 LNHDA and CDR2 SQIVND come from the germline V gene (reference sequence). This CDR3 has 13 amino acids. V dropped 0 bases and J dropped 5 bases, with 8 bases sitting between them. The CDR3 sequence is CASSIEDSNEQYF. As DNA, the CDR3 is TGTGCCAGTAGTATAGAGGACTCAAACGAGCAGTACTTC.

For this clone: The same CDR3 also results from other DNA sequences found in this sample. The V call is TRBV6-1, the J call TRBJ2-7, with D possibly being TRBD2 (5 bases). Germline V gives CDR1 MNHNS, CDR2 SASEGT. The CDR3 length is 13 residues. V lost 5 bases to trimming and J lost 4 bases, with 12 bases between them. CDR3 DNA: TGTGCCAGCAGTTCAAGCGGTAGTTACGAGCAGTACTTC. As protein: CASSSSGSYEQYF.

This chain joins TRBV7-3 and TRBJ2-3, with 8 bases lining up with TRBD1. This CDR3 has 13 amino acids. Germline assignment: CDR1 SGHTA and CDR2 FQGTGA. J was trimmed by 10 bases and V by 5 bases; bases with no gene match: 8. The CDR3 here is CASSATGGWSQYF. The CDR3 DNA follows: TGTGCCAGCAGCGCTACAGGGGGTTGGTCGCAGTATTTT.

The V call is TRBV7-2, the J call TRBJ1-5; D not resolved. Germline V gene sequence: CDR1 SGHTA, CDR2 FQGNSA. Trimming stripped 5 bases from V and 0 bases from J, with 5 bases between. This CDR3 is 13 amino acids long. In DNA, the CDR3 is TGTGCCAGCAGCAAGTATAGCAATCAGCCCCAGCATTTT. It codes for CASSKYSNQPQHF.

The count of this clone is one. The chain carries TRBV27 and TRBJ1-1, with 7 bases lining up with TRBD1. The CDR3 spans 14 residues. Germline CDR1 and CDR2: MNHEY and SMNVEV (reference sequence). V trimming: 6 bases; J trimming: 0 bases; junction bases outside the gene matches: 4. In DNA form, the CDR3 reads TGTGCCAGCAGAAACGACAGGGTGAACACTGAAGCTTTCTTT. Encoded protein: CASRNDRVNTEAFF.

This clone appeared once. The chain couples TRBV4-2 to TRBJ2-7, with 7 bases that match TRBD2. J lost 5 bases, V lost 1 base, and 5 bases had no gene match. The germline CDR1 and CDR2 sequences are LGHNA and YNFKEQ. The CDR3 spans 14 residues. The CDR3 spells CASSQGLAVDEQYF. CDR3 sequence (DNA): TGTGCCAGCAGCCAAGGACTAGCAGTGGACGAGCAGTACTTC.

This clone has only one observation. This rearrangement joins TRBV4-1 to TRBJ1-1, with D tentatively TRBD1 (6 bases). Germline CDR1 is MGHRA and CDR2 is YSYEKL. Trimming took 2 bases from V and 9 from J, leaving 10 bases between them. CDR3 length: 12 residues. The CDR3 nucleotides read TGCGCCAGCAGCCAATTGGGGGACAAAGCTTTCTTT. Translation: CASSQLGDKAFF.

The chain uses TRBV7-6 and TRBJ1-1, with 8 bases identical to TRBD1. The germline V gene encodes CDR1 SGHVS and CDR2 FNYEAQ. This CDR3 region has 13 residues. With 5 bases clipped from V and 4 bases from J, the junction kept 3 bases outside the gene matches. CDR3 region: CASSATGGTEAFF. The CDR3 DNA sequence: TGTGCCAGCAGCGCAACAGGGGGCACTGAAGCTTTCTTT.